A selection of T cell receptor beta chains follows, all from one sample in a study of T-cell memory formation after mild COVID-19. TCRdb called the 5' RACE reads again in MiXCR, with one record for every CDR3 protein. The sample consists of about 350,000 distinct CDR3 sequences, about 20% of them appearing once. Sample: PBMCs or a T cell subset sorted from them (not recorded which). Receptors were obtained from a man aged 18 to 30 who had mild COVID-19 (a few samples of this study predate the infection). Cell type and time point are not known. The CDR3 runs from the conserved cysteine through the conserved F or W. The D gene is left open where the match is weak. Clone size is given for some rows only: seen once, a few or many times, or a class if the clone is expanded.

CDR3	DNA	D	V	J	size
CSVEDSPYNEQFF	TGCAGCGTTGAAGATTCCCCTTACAATGAGCAGTTCTTC	-	TRBV29-1	TRBJ2-1	few
CASSLAGGGSTDTQYF	TGTGCCAGCAGCTTAGCTGGTGGAGGGAGCACAGATACGCAGTATTTT	-	TRBV7-6	TRBJ2-3	few
CASSLAQGEPQHF	TGTGCCAGCAGCTTAGCGCAGGGCGAGCCCCAGCATTTT	-	TRBV7-9	TRBJ1-5	few
CASSLDTLREQFF	TGTGCCAGCAGCTTAGATACCTTACGCGAGCAGTTCTTC	-	TRBV11-2	TRBJ2-1	-
CASRTLGSMNTEAFF	TGTGCCAGCAGAACGTTGGGGAGCATGAACACTGAAGCTTTCTTT	-	TRBV5-5	TRBJ1-1	many
CASSPLDRGSYEQYF	TGTGCCAGCAGCCCCCTGGACAGGGGCTCCTACGAGCAGTACTTC	TRBD1	TRBV5-6	TRBJ2-7	few
CASSRATEAFF	TGTGCCAGCAGCCGGGCCACGGAAGCTTTCTTT	-	TRBV11-1	TRBJ1-1	few
CASSLPAPYEQYF	TGTGCCAGCAGCTTACCGGCTCCCTACGAGCAGTACTTC	-	TRBV7-2	TRBJ2-7	-
CASSHRGGDLDTWELFF	TGCGCCAGCAGCCATCGAGGGGGCGATCTGGACACCTGGGAGCTGTTTTTT	TRBD1	TRBV4-1	TRBJ2-2	-
CASSVGGRVGGTDTQYF	TGTGCCAGCAGCGTAGGGGGGAGGGTCGGAGGCACAGATACGCAGTATTTT	TRBD2	TRBV9	TRBJ2-3	-
CASSDRSRTEAFF	TGTGCCAGCAGCGACAGGAGTCGGACTGAAGCTTTCTTT	-	TRBV3-1	TRBJ1-1	few
CASNREGVGYTF	TGTGCCAGCAACCGGGAGGGGGTCGGCTACACCTTC	-	TRBV7-9	TRBJ1-2	-
CASSIWSPSSYNEQFF	TGTGCCAGTAGTATTTGGTCTCCTTCCTCCTACAATGAGCAGTTCTTC	-	TRBV19	TRBJ2-1	-
CASSQERDRGLTGEKLFF	TGTGCCAGCAGCCAAGAAAGGGACAGGGGGCTTACCGGTGAAAAACTGTTTTTT	TRBD1	TRBV14	TRBJ1-4	-
CPGPWQSNQPQHF	TGCCCCGGTCCGTGGCAGAGCAATCAGCCCCAGCATTTT	-	TRBV12-3/TRBV12-4	TRBJ1-5	few
CPSRLGQGPQNIQYF	TGTCCCAGCAGATTAGGACAGGGGCCACAAAACATTCAGTACTTC	TRBD1	TRBV6-5	TRBJ2-4	-
CASSFRGQITDTQYF	TGTGCCAGCAGTTTTCGTGGACAGATCACAGATACGCAGTATTTT	-	TRBV7-9	TRBJ2-3	few
CASSMGPYEQYF	TGTGCCAGCAGCATGGGCCCCTACGAGCAGTACTTC	-	TRBV5-6	TRBJ2-7	many
CASSQDTGWEKLFF	TGTGCCAGCAGCCAAGATACAGGTTGGGAAAAACTGTTTTTT	-	TRBV3-1	TRBJ1-4	-
CASSLNPGGPTDTQYF	TGTGCCAGCAGCTTAAACCCGGGGGGGCCCACAGATACGCAGTATTTT	TRBD2	TRBV7-3	TRBJ2-3	-
CASNEGGQGTDTQYF	TGTGCCAGCAATGAGGGGGGACAGGGTACAGATACGCAGTATTTT	TRBD1	TRBV7-6	TRBJ2-3	few
CSARPLLGLADTQYF	TGCAGTGCTCGCCCCCTATTGGGTTTGGCAGATACGCAGTATTTT	-	TRBV20-1	TRBJ2-3	few
CASTGGVVVNQPQHF	TGTGCCAGTACGGGAGGGGTAGTGGTCAATCAGCCCCAGCATTTT	-	TRBV19	TRBJ1-5	few
CASRGIGAWEQYF	TGTGCCAGTAGGGGGATCGGGGCATGGGAGCAGTACTTC	-	TRBV2	TRBJ2-7	-
CASSYSSGSTDTQYF	TGTGCCAGCAGTTACTCGTCAGGGAGCACAGATACGCAGTATTTT	-	TRBV6-6	TRBJ2-3	-
CASSRRQGPNSPLHF	TGTGCCAGCAGTCGTCGGCAGGGCCCTAATTCACCCCTCCACTTT	-	TRBV7-2	TRBJ1-6	-
CASGPDRGAAAFF	TGTGCTAGTGGGCCTGACAGGGGCGCGGCAGCTTTCTTT	TRBD1	TRBV12-5	TRBJ1-1	few
CASSLVLGTNEAFF	TGCGCCAGCAGCTTAGTTTTAGGGACGAATGAAGCTTTCTTT	-	TRBV5-1	TRBJ1-1	-
CASTPTHTGELFF	TGTGCCAGCACCCCGACCCACACCGGGGAGCTGTTTTTT	-	TRBV12-3/TRBV12-4	TRBJ2-2	-
CASSPGLVQETQYF	TGTGCCAGCAGCCCGGGGTTGGTCCAAGAGACCCAGTACTTC	-	TRBV7-2	TRBJ2-5	few
CAISEEARGWETQYF	TGTGCCATCAGTGAGGAGGCGCGGGGTTGGGAGACCCAGTACTTC	-	TRBV10-3	TRBJ2-5	few
CASSQDVGSKGSPLHF	TGCGCCAGCAGCCAAGATGTGGGCAGTAAAGGTTCACCCCTCCACTTT	-	TRBV4-3	TRBJ1-6	few
CASRPFPRRTPYNEQFF	TGTGCCAGCAGACCCTTTCCGAGGAGGACTCCTTACAATGAGCAGTTCTTC	-	TRBV6-5	TRBJ2-1	few
CASSLDNTDTQYF	TGTGCCAGCAGTTTAGACAACACAGATACGCAGTATTTT	-	TRBV12-3/TRBV12-4	TRBJ2-3	few
CASSPRDYQETQYF	TGTGCCAGCAGTCCTCGGGACTACCAAGAGACCCAGTACTTC	-	TRBV6-5	TRBJ2-5	-
CASSLATGVVLTGELFF	TGTGCCAGCAGTTTAGCGACCGGGGTAGTTCTCACCGGGGAGCTGTTTTTT	-	TRBV12-3/TRBV12-4	TRBJ2-2	-
CASSFDTRETQYF	TGTGCCAGCAGCTTCGACACCAGAGAGACCCAGTACTTC	-	TRBV5-5	TRBJ2-5	few